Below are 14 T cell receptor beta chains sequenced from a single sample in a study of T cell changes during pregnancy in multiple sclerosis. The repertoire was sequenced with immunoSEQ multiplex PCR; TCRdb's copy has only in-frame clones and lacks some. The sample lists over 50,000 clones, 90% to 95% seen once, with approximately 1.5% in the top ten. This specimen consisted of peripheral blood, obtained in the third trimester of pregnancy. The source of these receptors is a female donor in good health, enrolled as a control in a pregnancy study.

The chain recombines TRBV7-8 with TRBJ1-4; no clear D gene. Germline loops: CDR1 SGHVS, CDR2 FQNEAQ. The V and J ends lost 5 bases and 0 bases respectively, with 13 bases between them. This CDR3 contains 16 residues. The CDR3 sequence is CASSPSGFATNEKLFF. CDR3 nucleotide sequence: TGTGCCAGCAGCCCGTCCGGGTTTGCAACTAATGAAAAACTGTTTTTT.

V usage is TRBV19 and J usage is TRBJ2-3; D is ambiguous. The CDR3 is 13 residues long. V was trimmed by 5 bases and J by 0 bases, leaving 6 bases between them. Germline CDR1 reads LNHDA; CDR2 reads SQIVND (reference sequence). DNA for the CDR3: TGTGCCAGTAGTCCCTCTAGCACAGATACGCAGTATTTT. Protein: CASSPSSTDTQYF.

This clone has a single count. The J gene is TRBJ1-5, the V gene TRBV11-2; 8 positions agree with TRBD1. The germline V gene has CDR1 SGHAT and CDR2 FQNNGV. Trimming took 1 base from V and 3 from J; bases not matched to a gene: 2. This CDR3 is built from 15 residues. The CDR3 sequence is CASSLGGQANQPQHF. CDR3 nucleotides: TGTGCCAGCAGCTTAGGGGGACAGGCCAATCAGCCCCAGCATTTT.

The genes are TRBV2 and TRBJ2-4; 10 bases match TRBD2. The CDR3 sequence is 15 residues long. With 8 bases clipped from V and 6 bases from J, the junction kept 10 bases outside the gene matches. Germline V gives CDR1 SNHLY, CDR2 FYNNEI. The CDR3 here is CASGSGGAMGNIQYF. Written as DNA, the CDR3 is TGTGCCAGCGGGAGCGGGGGGGCAATGGGAAACATTCAGTACTTC. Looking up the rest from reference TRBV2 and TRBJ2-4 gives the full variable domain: EPEVTQTPSHQVTQMGQEVILRCVPISNHLYFYWYRQILGQKVEFLVSFYNNEISEKSEIFDDQFSVERPDGSNFTLKIRSTKLEDSAMYFCASGSGGAMGNIQYFGAGTRLSVL.

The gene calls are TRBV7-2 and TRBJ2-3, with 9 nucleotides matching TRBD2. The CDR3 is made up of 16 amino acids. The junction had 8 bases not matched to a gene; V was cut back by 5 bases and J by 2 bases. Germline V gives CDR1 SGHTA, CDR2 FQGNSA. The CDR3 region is CASSPGVAGATDTQYF. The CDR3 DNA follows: TGTGCCAGCAGCCCCGGAGTAGCGGGGGCCACAGATACGCAGTATTTT.

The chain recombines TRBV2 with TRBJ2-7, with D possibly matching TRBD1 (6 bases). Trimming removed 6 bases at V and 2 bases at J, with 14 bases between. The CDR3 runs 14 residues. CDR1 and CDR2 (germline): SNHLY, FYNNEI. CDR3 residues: CASSPGVLAYEQYF. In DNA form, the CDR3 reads TGTGCCAGCAGCCCAGGGGTCCTGGCCTACGAGCAGTACTTC.

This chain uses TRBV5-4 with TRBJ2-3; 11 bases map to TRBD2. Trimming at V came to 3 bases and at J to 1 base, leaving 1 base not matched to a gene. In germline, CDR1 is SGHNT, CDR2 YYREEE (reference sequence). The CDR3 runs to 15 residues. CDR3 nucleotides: TGTGCCAGCAGCTCACTAGCGGGGGGCACAGATACGCAGTATTTT. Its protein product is CASSSLAGGTDTQYF.

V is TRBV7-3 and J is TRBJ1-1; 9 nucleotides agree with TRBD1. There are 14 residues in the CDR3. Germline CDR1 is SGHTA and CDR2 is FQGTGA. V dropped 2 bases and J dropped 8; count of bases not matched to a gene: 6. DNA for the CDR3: TGTGCCAGCAGCTTAGTCCCGGGGACAGGGGAAGCTTTCTTT. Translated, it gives CASSLVPGTGEAFF.

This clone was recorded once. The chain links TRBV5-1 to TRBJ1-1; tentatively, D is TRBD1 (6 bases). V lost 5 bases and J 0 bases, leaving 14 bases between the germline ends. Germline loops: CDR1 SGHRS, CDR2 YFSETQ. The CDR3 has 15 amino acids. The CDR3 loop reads CASRAGAGVNTEAFF. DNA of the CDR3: TGCGCCAGCAGAGCAGGGGCAGGGGTGAACACTGAAGCTTTCTTT.

The CDR3 loop reads CASSSGTVQPQHF. Here the CDR3 DNA reads TGTGCCAGCAGCTCCGGGACAGTCCAGCCCCAGCATTTT. The chain recombines TRBV7-2 with TRBJ1-5; 7 nucleotides match TRBD1. V shed 4 bases and J 7 bases; nucleotides not matched to a gene: 4. CDR3 size: 13 residues. The germline V gene has CDR1 SGHTA and CDR2 FQGNSA.

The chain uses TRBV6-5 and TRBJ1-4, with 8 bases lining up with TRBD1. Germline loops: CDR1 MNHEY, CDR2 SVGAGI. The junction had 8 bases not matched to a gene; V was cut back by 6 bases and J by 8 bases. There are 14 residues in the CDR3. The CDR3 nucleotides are TGTGCCAGCAGACTACAGGGGGTCGGGGAAAAACTGTTTTTT. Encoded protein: CASRLQGVGEKLFF.

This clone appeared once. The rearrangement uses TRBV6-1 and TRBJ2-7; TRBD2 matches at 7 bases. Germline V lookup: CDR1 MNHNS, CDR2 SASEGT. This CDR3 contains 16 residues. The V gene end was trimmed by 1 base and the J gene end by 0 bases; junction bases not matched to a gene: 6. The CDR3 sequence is CASSEEGLPSSYEQYF. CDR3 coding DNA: TGTGCCAGCAGTGAAGAGGGACTACCGAGCTCCTACGAGCAGTACTTC.

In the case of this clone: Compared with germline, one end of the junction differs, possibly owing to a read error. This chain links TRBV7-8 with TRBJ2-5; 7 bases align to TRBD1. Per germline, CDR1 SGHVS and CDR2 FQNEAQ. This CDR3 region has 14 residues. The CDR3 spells CASSPGTAQGTQYF. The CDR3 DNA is TGTGCCAGCAGCCCGGGGACAGCCCAAGGGACCCAGTACTTC. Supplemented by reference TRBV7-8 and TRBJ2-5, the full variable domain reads GAGVSQSPRYKVAKRGQDVALRCDPISGHVSLFWYQQALGQGPEFLTYFQNEAQLDKSGLPSDRFFAERPEGSVSTLKIQRTQQEDSAVYLCASSPGTAQGTQYFGPGTRLLVL.

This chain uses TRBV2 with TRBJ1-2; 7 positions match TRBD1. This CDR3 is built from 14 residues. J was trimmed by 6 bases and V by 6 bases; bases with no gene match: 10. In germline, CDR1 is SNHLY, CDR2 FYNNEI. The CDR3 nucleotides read TGTGCCAGCAGGCAGGGGGAGGTAACGGATGGCTACACCTTC. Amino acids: CASRQGEVTDGYTF.